The 28 T cell receptor beta chains listed next were all sequenced from one sample in a study of T cells in Graves' hyperthyroidism and ophthalmopathy. RNA transcripts gave rise to amplified TCR beta CDR3 regions. Primed by the HTBI set, a first-round RT-PCR was run on the TCR CDR3. TCRdb reanalysed the multiplex PCR reads using MiXCR and keeps one entry per CDR3 protein. This sample has 490,000 or so distinct CDR3 sequences, with approximately 16% found just once. The specimen sequenced was blood. These receptors came from a woman aged 30 to 39 with Graves' ophthalmopathy.

J is TRBJ2-3 and V is TRBV3-1, with 7 nucleotides matching TRBD2. Germline CDR1 LGHDT, CDR2 YNNKEL (reference sequence). The J segment lost 3 bases and the V segment lost 1 base, leaving 10 bases of the junction unmatched. CDR3 size: 17 residues. Here the CDR3 reads CASSQVSRGVGTDTQYF. CDR3 DNA: TGTGCCAGCAGCCAAGTTTCCCGGGGGGTTGGGACAGATACGCAGTATTTT.

The chain recombines TRBV20-1 with TRBJ2-2, with D possibly TRBD2 on 6 matching bases. Trimming removed 3 bases at V and 3 bases at J, with 14 bases between. This CDR3 comprises 15 residues. Germline V gene sequence: CDR1 DFQATT, CDR2 SNEGSKA (reference sequence). The CDR3 DNA sequence: TGCAGTGCTAGCGGGAGTAATAGAGACACCGGGGAGCTGTTTTTT. This gives the protein CSASGSNRDTGELFF.

This clonotype was observed a few times. The chain joins TRBV19 to TRBJ2-2; D gene ambiguous. Germline CDR1 LNHDA, CDR2 SQIVND (reference sequence). The CDR3 runs to 12 residues. Trimming shortened V by 3 bases and J by 6 bases, and 5 bases separated the two germline ends. The chain's CDR3 is CASSITPGELFF. In DNA form, the CDR3 reads TGTGCCAGTAGTATTACCCCCGGGGAGCTGTTTTTT.

With respect to this clonotype: A much larger clone differs from this one at a single base, so this may be a read error. CDR3 nucleotides: TGTGCCGGCAGCTTGCGCACCACTAGAAGCACAGATACGCAGTATTTT. Protein: CAGSLRTTRSTDTQYF. The rearrangement uses TRBV5-5 and TRBJ2-3; the D gene is possibly TRBD2 (5 bases). The CDR3 extends over 16 amino acids. Germline CDR1 and CDR2: SGHKS and YYEKEE (reference sequence).

This clonotype was found many times. The chain uses TRBV28 and TRBJ2-7, with D possibly called TRBD1 or TRBD2 (6 bases each). V was shortened by 2 bases and J by 5 bases, with 13 bases between the two germline ends. Germline assignment: CDR1 MDHEN and CDR2 SYDVKM. This CDR3 has 14 residues. The CDR3 here is CASSLLGGGNEQYF. CDR3 DNA: TGTGCCAGCAGTTTACTCGGGGGCGGGAACGAGCAGTACTTC. The whole variable domain, filled in from reference TRBV28 and TRBJ2-7, reads DVKVTQSSRYLVKRTGEKVFLECVQDMDHENMFWYRQDPGLGLRLIYFSYDVKMKEKGDIPEGYSVSREKKERFSLILESASTNQTSMYLCASSLLGGGNEQYFGPGTRLTVT.

This clonotype was counted between two and nine times. The rearrangement links TRBV7-9 to TRBJ1-2; 8 nucleotides line up with TRBD1. Germline CDR1 is SEHNR and CDR2 is FQNEAQ (reference sequence). Trimming took 6 bases from V and 8 from J; bases not matched to a gene: 8. The CDR3 consists of 13 residues. CDR3 sequence reads: CASRSTGDPGYTF. In nucleotides, the CDR3 is TGTGCCAGCAGGTCGACAGGGGATCCCGGCTACACCTTC.

This clonotype was seen repeatedly, ten times or more. This chain uses TRBV7-2 with TRBJ1-1; 7 bases agree with TRBD1. This CDR3 region has 14 residues. The germline V gene encodes CDR1 SGHTA and CDR2 FQGNSA. V was clipped by 5 bases and J by 3 bases; unmatched bases: 6. DNA for the CDR3: TGTGCCAGCAGCCCTACAGGGGATGACACTGAAGCTTTCTTT. It is translated as CASSPTGDDTEAFF. The full variable domain, rest sourced from reference TRBV7-2 and TRBJ1-1, is GAGVSQSPSNKVTEKGKDVELRCDPISGHTALYWYRQSLGQGLEFLIYFQGNSAPDKSGLPSDRFSAERTGGSVSTLTIQRTQQEDSAVYLCASSPTGDDTEAFFGQGTRLTVV.

Many counts were recorded for this clonotype. This chain connects TRBV28 to TRBJ2-7, with D possibly being TRBD1 or TRBD2 (6 bases each). V dropped 5 bases and J dropped 0 bases, with 17 bases sitting between them. CDR3 length equals 16 residues. Germline CDR1 and CDR2: MDHEN and SYDVKM. CDR3 DNA sequence: TGTGCCAGCAGTCCTGCATGGGGGGCCTCCTCCTACGAGCAGTACTTC. This encodes CASSPAWGASSYEQYF.

This clonotype has a count of ten or more. This rearrangement joins TRBV7-2 to TRBJ2-5, with 11 bases that match TRBD2. This CDR3 has 16 amino acids. Germline-derived CDR1 and CDR2 are SGHTA and FQGNSA. Germline trimming cut 2 bases from V and 4 bases from J; bases unmatched to any gene: 6. The CDR3 protein is CASSLIAGGPGETQYF. The CDR3 DNA reads as TGTGCCAGCAGCTTAATAGCGGGAGGGCCAGGAGAGACCCAGTACTTC.

This clonotype was observed at least ten times. The chain carries TRBV2 and TRBJ2-3; 8 nucleotides match TRBD1. This CDR3 spans 16 amino acids. V lost 6 bases and J lost 2; bases outside the gene matches: 10. Per the germline V gene, CDR1 is SNHLY and CDR2 is FYNNEI. In DNA form, the CDR3 reads TGTGCCAGCAGGAAACCGGGACAGGACAACACAGATACGCAGTATTTT. Translating gives CASRKPGQDNTDTQYF.

This clonotype showed up just a few times. The rearrangement uses TRBV20-1 and TRBJ2-3; TRBD2 matches 13 bases. CDR1 is DFQATT, CDR2 SNEGSKA, per germline (reference sequence). J lost 7 bases, V lost 2 bases, and 3 bases had no gene match. The CDR3 is 14 residues long. CDR3 amino acids: CSARSTSGRNTQYF. CDR3 DNA sequence: TGCAGTGCTAGATCGACTAGCGGGAGGAATACGCAGTATTTT.

This clonotype was seen many times. V usage is TRBV6-2 or TRBV6-3 and J usage is TRBJ2-7; no clear D gene. Trimming took off 11 bases at V and 3 bases at J, with 11 bases between the two ends. The CDR3 is made up of 11 amino acids. CDR1 and CDR2 from the germline V gene are MNHEY and SVGEGT. The CDR3 here is CAASNGYEQYF. The DNA of the CDR3 is TGTGCCGCCTCCAACGGCTACGAGCAGTACTTC.

This clonotype was seen many times. The gene calls are TRBV12-3 or TRBV12-4 and TRBJ2-7; 10 bases fit TRBD1. V was pared by 3 bases and J by 5 bases, with 4 bases of the junction left unmatched. The CDR3 sequence is 14 residues long. In nucleotides, the CDR3 is TGTGCCAGCAGTTTCGCGACAGGGGGCGACGAGCAGTACTTC. It specifies CASSFATGGDEQYF.

This clonotype was observed a handful of times. This chain joins TRBV3-1 and TRBJ2-1, with 10 bases aligning to TRBD1. V trimming: 4 bases; J trimming: 7 bases; junction bases outside the gene matches: 4. The CDR3 contains 14 residues. Germline V gene sequence: CDR1 LGHDT, CDR2 YNNKEL (reference sequence). The CDR3 reads CASSRGTGANEQFF. CDR3 coding DNA: TGTGCCAGCAGCCGGGGGACAGGGGCAAATGAGCAGTTCTTC.

In its sample, this clonotype was seen many times. V is TRBV2 and J is TRBJ2-1; 12 positions match TRBD2. The CDR3 contains 17 residues. The V gene end was trimmed by 6 bases and the J gene end by 2 bases; junction bases not matched to a gene: 8. In germline, CDR1 is SNHLY, CDR2 FYNNEI. The CDR3: CASSTTSGRTPYNEQFF. The CDR3 DNA reads as TGTGCCAGCAGCACAACTAGCGGGAGGACACCCTACAATGAGCAGTTCTTC. Combining the CDR3 with reference TRBV2 and TRBJ2-1 gives the whole variable domain EPEVTQTPSHQVTQMGQEVILRCVPISNHLYFYWYRQILGQKVEFLVSFYNNEISEKSEIFDDQFSVERPDGSNFTLKIRSTKLEDSAMYFCASSTTSGRTPYNEQFFGPGTRLTVL.

Worth noting for this clonotype: Lacking the conserved final phenylalanine or tryptophan, this CDR3 likely reflects a read error. The chain is built from TRBV28 and TRBJ2-5; D unresolved. V was cut by 5 bases and J by 2 bases, with 3 bases left in between. CDR1 is MDHEN, CDR2 SYDVKM, per germline. The CDR3 runs 11 residues. CDR3 amino acids: CASSAQETQYL. The CDR3, as DNA: TGTGCCAGCAGTGCGCAAGAGACCCAGTACCTC.

In its sample, this clonotype was seen many times. This sequence joins TRBV28 and TRBJ2-7; a possible D gene is TRBD2 (6 bases). V was shortened by 10 bases and J by 2 bases, with 15 bases between the two germline ends. The CDR3 runs to 13 residues. The germline V gene encodes CDR1 MDHEN and CDR2 SYDVKM. The CDR3: CAIRPGGPYEQYF. CDR3 nucleotides: TGTGCCATCCGACCCGGGGGTCCCTACGAGCAGTACTTC.

The chain is built from TRBV6-5 and TRBJ1-2; perhaps TRBD1 as D (5 bases). Germline CDR1 reads MNHEY; CDR2 reads SVGAGI. V was shortened by 4 bases and J by 3 bases, with 9 bases between the two germline ends. CDR3 length: 13 residues. CDR3 loop: CASSWGEYYGYTF. The CDR3 DNA follows: TGTGCCAGCAGTTGGGGCGAATACTATGGCTACACCTTC.

This clonotype was counted many times. The chain combines TRBV30 with TRBJ2-2; TRBD2 aligns across 8 bases. Germline lookup yields CDR1 GTSNPN and CDR2 SVGIG (reference sequence). V gave up 0 bases and J gave up 7 bases; unmatched junction bases: 4. The CDR3 consists of 14 residues. In DNA, the CDR3 is TGTGCCTGGAGTGTGGCGGGAGGAATCGGGGAGCTGTTTTTT. Translated: CAWSVAGGIGELFF.

This sequence joins TRBV7-9 and TRBJ2-3; D is ambiguous. The CDR3 runs 13 residues. Germline V gene lookup returns CDR1 SEHNR and CDR2 FQNEAQ (reference sequence). The germline V and J ends were trimmed by 6 bases and 5 bases, with 12 bases remaining between them. CDR3 coding DNA: TGTGCCAGCAGGCTGAAAGGAGTAGATACGCAGTATTTT. It specifies CASRLKGVDTQYF.

This clonotype was seen many times. V is TRBV19 and J is TRBJ1-5, with 7 bases fitting TRBD1. CDR1 is LNHDA and CDR2 is SQIVND in the germline V gene (reference sequence). The CDR3 covers 16 residues. Trimming cost V 4 bases and J 0 bases; bases outside gene matches: 6. The CDR3 protein is CASSTGQPYSNQPQHF. The CDR3 DNA reads as TGTGCCAGTAGTACGGGACAGCCTTATAGCAATCAGCCCCAGCATTTT.

At least ten counts were recorded for this clonotype. The J gene is TRBJ2-3, the V gene TRBV28, with 11 nucleotides matching TRBD2. V lost 9 bases and J lost 4; bases outside the gene matches: 6. Germline loops: CDR1 MDHEN, CDR2 SYDVKM. The CDR3 spans 14 residues. As DNA, the CDR3 is TGTGCCAGTAAGACTAGCGGGATGGCAGATACGCAGTATTTT. Its translation is CASKTSGMADTQYF.

This clonotype was detected a few times. The J gene is TRBJ2-2, the V gene TRBV9, with 7 bases that match TRBD2. V was pared by 6 bases and J by 7 bases, with 15 bases of the junction left unmatched. The length of the CDR3 is 16 residues. CDR1 is SGDLS and CDR2 is YYNGEE in the germline V gene. The CDR3 nucleotides read TGTGCCAGCACCGGAGTGTCGGGAGGTTTTGGCGGGGAGCTGTTTTTT. Its protein product is CASTGVSGGFGGELFF.

This clonotype was picked up a small number of times. The genes are TRBV9 and TRBJ2-7; D not resolved. The CDR3 length is 14 residues. V lost 0 bases, J lost 1 base, and 8 bases lay in between. Germline lookup yields CDR1 SGDLS and CDR2 YYNGEE. CDR3 protein: CASSVDPESYEQYF. CDR3 DNA sequence: TGTGCCAGCAGCGTAGATCCGGAATCCTACGAGCAGTACTTC.

The J gene is TRBJ2-5, the V gene TRBV5-1; 11 bases agree with TRBD2. The length of the CDR3 is 18 residues. V lost 0 bases, J lost 1 base, and 8 bases stayed unmatched. The germline V gene encodes CDR1 SGHRS and CDR2 YFSETQ. The CDR3 loop reads CASSLAIAGGAAQETQYF. DNA for the CDR3: TGCGCCAGCAGCTTGGCCATAGCGGGAGGGGCAGCCCAAGAGACCCAGTACTTC.

This clonotype was found a few times. The rearrangement uses TRBV28 and TRBJ1-5; D gene unclear. Trimming took off 5 bases at V and 2 bases at J, with 16 bases between the two ends. The CDR3 runs 16 residues. Per the germline V gene, CDR1 is MDHEN and CDR2 is SYDVKM. The CDR3: CASSPSSLRGNQPQHF. CDR3 coding DNA: TGTGCCAGCAGTCCGAGTTCCCTGCGCGGCAATCAGCCCCAGCATTTT. Full variable domain (remainder filled in from reference TRBV28 and TRBJ1-5): DVKVTQSSRYLVKRTGEKVFLECVQDMDHENMFWYRQDPGLGLRLIYFSYDVKMKEKGDIPEGYSVSREKKERFSLILESASTNQTSMYLCASSPSSLRGNQPQHFGDGTRLSIL.

This clonotype was recorded many times. The V call is TRBV30, the J call TRBJ2-5; D call uncertain. V lost 2 bases and J 5 bases, leaving 12 bases between the germline ends. This CDR3 is 13 amino acids long. CDR1 is GTSNPN and CDR2 is SVGIG in the germline V gene (reference sequence). CDR3 sequence reads: CAWSLLLGETQYF. CDR3 coding DNA: TGTGCCTGGAGTCTTCTTCTAGGCGAGACCCAGTACTTC. The whole variable domain, filled in from reference TRBV30 and TRBJ2-5, reads SQTIHQWPATLVQPVGSPLSLECTVEGTSNPNLYWYRQAAGRGLQLLFYSVGIGQISSEVPQNLSASRPQDRQFILSSKKLLLSDSGFYLCAWSLLLGETQYFGPGTRLLVL.

The chain employs TRBV3-1 and TRBJ2-1; D is undetermined. V was trimmed by 2 bases and J by 9 bases, leaving 8 bases between them. The CDR3 is 12 amino acids. Germline values: CDR1 LGHDT, CDR2 YNNKEL (reference sequence). CDR3 protein: CASSQYALEQFF. The CDR3, as DNA: TGTGCCAGCAGCCAATATGCCCTTGAGCAGTTCTTC.